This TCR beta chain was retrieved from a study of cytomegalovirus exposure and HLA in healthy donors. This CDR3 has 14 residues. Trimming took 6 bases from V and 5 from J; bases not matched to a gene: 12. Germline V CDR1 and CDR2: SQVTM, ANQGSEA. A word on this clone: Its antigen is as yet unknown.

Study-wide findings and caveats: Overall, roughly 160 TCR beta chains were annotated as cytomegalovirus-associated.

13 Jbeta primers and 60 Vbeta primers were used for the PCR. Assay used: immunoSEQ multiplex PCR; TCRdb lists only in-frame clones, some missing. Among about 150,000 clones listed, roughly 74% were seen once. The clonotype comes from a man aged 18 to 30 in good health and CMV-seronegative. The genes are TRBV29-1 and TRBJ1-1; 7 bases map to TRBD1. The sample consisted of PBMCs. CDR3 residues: CSVLAGQTWTEAFF. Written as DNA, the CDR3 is TGCAGCGTCCTGGCGGGACAGACCTGGACTGAAGCTTTCTTT.